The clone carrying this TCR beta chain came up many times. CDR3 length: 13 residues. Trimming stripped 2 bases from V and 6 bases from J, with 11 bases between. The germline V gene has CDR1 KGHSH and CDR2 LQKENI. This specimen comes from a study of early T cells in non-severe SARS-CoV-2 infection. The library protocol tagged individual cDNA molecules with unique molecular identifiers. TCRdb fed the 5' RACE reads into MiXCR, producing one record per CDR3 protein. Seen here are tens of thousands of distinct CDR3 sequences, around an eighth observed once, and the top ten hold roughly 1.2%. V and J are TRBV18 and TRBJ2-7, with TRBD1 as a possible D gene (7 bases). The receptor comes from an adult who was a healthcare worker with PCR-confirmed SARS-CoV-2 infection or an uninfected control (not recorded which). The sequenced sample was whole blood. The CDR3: CASSPSGGGEQYF. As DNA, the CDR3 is TGTGCCAGCTCACCATCAGGGGGAGGCGAGCAGTACTTC.